The present T cell receptor beta chain was sequenced within a study of T cells in Graves' hyperthyroidism and ophthalmopathy. Study details: At the time of initial diagnosis and before any treatment, peripheral blood was collected.

RNA transcripts yielded amplified TCR beta CDR3 regions. The study used the HTBI primer set for a first-round RT-PCR of the TCR CDR3. TCRdb redid the calling of the multiplex PCR reads with MiXCR, one entry per CDR3 protein. Here the sample spans over 450,000 distinct CDR3 sequences, more than 15% being singletons. Study-level points and caveats: Ophthalmopathy, as predicted by the model, came a median about seven months after the prediction.

Ophthalmopathy patients showed a Clinical Activity Score of at least 3, NOSPECS grade of at least 4 and duration under 3 months. This clonotype appeared many times. Its antigen is undetermined. The CDR3 runs to 12 residues. V lost 4 bases, J lost 6 bases, and 8 bases lay in between. Germline CDR1 reads LGHDT; CDR2 reads YNNKEL (reference sequence). J is TRBJ2-3 and V is TRBV3-1; D gene uncertain. Sequencing input: blood. This sequence was found in a woman aged 18-29 years with Graves' ophthalmopathy. The CDR3 nucleotides are TGTGCCAGCAGCCCGGTGGGGGATACGCAGTATTTT. Translating gives CASSPVGDTQYF.